A selection of T cell receptor beta chains follows, all from one sample in a study of immune characterization of retroperitoneal liposarcoma. TCRdb ran MiXCR on the PCR reads and lists one entry per CDR3 protein. The sample shows around 5,000 distinct CDR3 sequences, less than 35% of them seen only once. Sequencing input: tumor tissue. The receptors here all came from a female donor with retroperitoneal liposarcoma. CDR3s include the opening cysteine and the closing phenylalanine or tryptophan. D genes are given only for firm matches. Only some rows state a clone size, as once, few, many or a class for expanded clones.

J	D	size	V	CDR3	DNA
TRBJ2-4	TRBD2	-	TRBV4-1	CASSRSIGEGLNIQYF	TGCGCCAGCAGCCGCAGTATCGGGGAGGGGCTAAACATTCAGTACTTC
TRBJ2-5	-	-	TRBV7-2	CASSTLPGTVQETQYF	TGTGCCAGCAGCACCCTTCCCGGGACTGTCCAAGAGACCCAGTACTTC
TRBJ2-3	-	many	TRBV10-2	CASSEEGDTQYF	TGCGCCAGCAGTGAGGAGGGGGATACGCAGTATTTT
TRBJ2-1	TRBD1	many	TRBV12-3/TRBV12-4	CASRGQGAGYEQFF	TGTGCCAGCAGGGGACAGGGGGCCGGGTACGAGCAGTTCTTC
TRBJ2-1	-	few	TRBV6-6	CASSYSTGKYNEQFF	TGTGCCAGCAGTTACTCTACAGGGAAATACAATGAGCAGTTCTTC
TRBJ2-1	TRBD2	many	TRBV27	CASSFRLAGREQFF	TGTGCCAGCAGTTTTCGACTAGCGGGTAGAGAGCAGTTCTTC
TRBJ2-1	-	-	TRBV3-1	CASSSGTLYNEQFF	TGTGCCAGCAGCTCCGGGACACTTTACAATGAGCAGTTCTTC
TRBJ2-5	-	many	TRBV11-2	CASSPRPGETQYF	TGTGCCAGCAGCCCACGACCTGGGGAGACCCAGTACTTC
TRBJ1-2	-	-	TRBV6-1	CASSAEFRSGVSGYTF	TGTGCCAGCAGCGCCGAATTCCGGTCAGGAGTTTCAGGCTACACCTTC
TRBJ2-5	-	once	TRBV4-1	CASSQEAVGETQYF	TGCGCCAGCAGCCAGGAAGCGGTGGGAGAGACCCAGTACTTC
TRBJ2-1	-	many	TRBV7-2	CASSLRRVTGLSYNEQFF	TGTGCCAGCAGCTTACGCCGGGTTACAGGGCTATCCTACAATGAGCAGTTCTTC
TRBJ2-1	-	few	TRBV7-7	CASSLPDGETQFF	TGTGCTAGCAGCTTGCCCGACGGCGAGACCCAGTTCTTC
TRBJ2-1	-	-	TRBV6-2/TRBV6-3	CASSYEPGVAYNEQFF	TGTGCCAGCAGTTACGAACCGGGAGTAGCCTACAATGAGCAGTTCTTC
TRBJ1-2	TRBD1	large	TRBV12-3/TRBV12-4	CASSLDRVKGYTF	TGTGCCAGCAGTTTGGACAGGGTAAAAGGCTACACCTTC
TRBJ2-5	TRBD1	large	TRBV7-9	CASSLLWTGVRETQYF	TGTGCCAGCAGCTTATTGTGGACAGGGGTTCGAGAGACCCAGTACTTC
TRBJ2-7	TRBD2	many	TRBV6-1	CASSGPGLEWGLPYNEQYF	TGTGCCAGCAGTGGTCCGGGACTAGAGTGGGGACTACCTTACAATGAGCAGTACTTC
TRBJ2-5	TRBD1	-	TRBV6-6	CASSYSPGQGSRSRQETQYF	TGTGCCAGCAGTTACTCCCCGGGACAGGGGTCTCGTTCCAGACAAGAGACCCAGTACTTC
TRBJ2-5	-	large	TRBV6-6	CASRRGAGETQYF	TGTGCCAGTCGAAGGGGGGCCGGAGAGACCCAGTACTTC
TRBJ2-7	TRBD2	few	TRBV7-3	CASSYVSGGEQYF	TGTGCCAGCAGCTACGTTTCGGGGGGCGAGCAGTACTTC
TRBJ2-5	-	-	TRBV5-6	CASSSTGTYNEQYF	TGTGCCAGCAGCTCGACAGGGACTTACAATGAGCAGTACTTC
TRBJ2-5	TRBD2	-	TRBV6-1	CASSEMGLLGNEQYF	TGTGCCAGCAGTGAAATGGGACTACTTGGCAATGAGCAGTACTTC
TRBJ2-5	-	-	TRBV6-1	CASSEALGGPETQYF	TGTGCCAGCAGTGAAGCGCTTGGGGGGCCAGAGACCCAGTACTTC
TRBJ2-7	-	medium-sized	TRBV7-2	CASSLAGRPYEQYF	TGTGCCAGCAGCTTAGCCGGGAGACCTTACGAGCAGTACTTC
TRBJ1-6	TRBD1	-	TRBV12-3/TRBV12-4	CASSSGQGLNSPLHF	TGTGCCAGCAGTTCCGGACAGGGGTTAAATTCACCCCTCCACTTT
TRBJ2-7	-	few	TRBV6-1	CASSTRPYEQYF	TGTGCCAGTTCGACCCGACCCTACGAGCAGTACTTC
TRBJ2-1	-	-	TRBV6-1	CASSYVQGRAYNEQFF	TGTGCCAGCAGTTACGTGCAGGGGAGAGCCTACAATGAGCAGTTCTTC
TRBJ2-1	-	-	TRBV28	CASSLHSADEQFF	TGTGCCAGCAGTTTACACTCGGCGGATGAGCAGTTCTTC
TRBJ2-5	-	-	TRBV11-1	CASSSQGGGYNEQYF	TGTGCCAGCAGCTCACAGGGTGGGGGCTACAATGAGCAGTACTTC
TRBJ2-7	TRBD1	few	TRBV5-5	CASSLTGGPYEQYF	TGTGCCAGCAGCTTAACAGGGGGCCCCTACGAGCAGTACTTC
TRBJ2-7	TRBD2	-	TRBV6-1	CASSEGTSGSYEQYF	TGTGCCAGCAGTGAAGGGACTAGCGGGAGTTACGAGCAGTACTTC
TRBJ2-1	TRBD1	-	TRBV10-2	CASSELPGQGWNEQFF	TGCGCCAGCAGTGAGTTGCCGGGACAGGGATGGAATGAGCAGTTCTTC
TRBJ1-1	-	many	TRBV12-3/TRBV12-4	CASSSRANTEAFF	TGTGCCAGCAGTTCCAGGGCGAACACTGAAGCTTTCTTT
TRBJ2-1	-	many	TRBV3-1	CASSQVLLGEQFF	TGTGCCAGCAGCCAAGTTTTATTAGGTGAGCAGTTCTTC
TRBJ2-3	TRBD1	few	TRBV5-1	CASSTGQGRADTQYF	TGCGCCAGCAGCACGGGACAGGGGAGGGCAGATACGCAGTATTTT
TRBJ2-1	-	-	TRBV20-1	CSARDSGGRGEQFF	TGCAGTGCTAGAGATTCCGGGGGGCGGGGTGAGCAGTTCTTC
TRBJ2-7	-	few	TRBV7-2	CASSLASGYNEQYF	TGTGCCAGCAGCTTAGCGAGCGGATACAATGAGCAGTACTTC
TRBJ1-4	-	-	TRBV2	CASSARQSTNEKLFF	TGTGCCAGCAGCGCTCGACAGTCAACTAATGAAAAACTGTTTTTT
TRBJ2-1	TRBD2	few	TRBV6-1	CASHSGRAYNEQFF	TGTGCCAGTCATAGCGGGAGGGCCTACAATGAGCAGTTCTTC
TRBJ2-1	TRBD1	-	TRBV12-3/TRBV12-4	CASSQTGSYEQFF	TGTGCCAGCAGCCAGACAGGGTCCTACGAGCAGTTCTTC
TRBJ2-1	-	many	TRBV5-4	CASSSGTSAYNEQFF	TGTGCCAGCAGCTCCGGGACCTCGGCCTACAATGAGCAGTTCTTC
TRBJ1-1	-	-	TRBV5-1	CASSARTGARPNTEAFF	TGCGCCAGCAGCGCGAGAACAGGTGCCCGACCGAACACTGAAGCTTTCTTT
TRBJ2-1	TRBD1	few	TRBV6-1	CASSGRQGLPYNEQFF	TGTGCCAGCAGTGGTAGACAGGGGTTGCCCTACAATGAGCAGTTCTTC
TRBJ2-5	TRBD2	many	TRBV7-2	CASSLSGTSGSMKTQYF	TGTGCCAGCAGCTTATCCGGGACTAGCGGGAGTATGAAGACCCAGTACTTC
TRBJ1-1	-	-	TRBV10-2	CASSESGKNTEAFF	TGCGCCAGCAGTGAGTCTGGCAAGAACACTGAAGCTTTCTTT
TRBJ2-1	TRBD2	large	TRBV12-3/TRBV12-4	CASSLGLAGDEQFF	TGTGCCAGCAGTTTAGGACTAGCGGGAGATGAGCAGTTCTTC
TRBJ2-1	TRBD2	few	TRBV7-2	CASSLPTFGGRNNEQFF	TGTGCCAGCAGCTTACCAACTTTCGGGGGGAGGAACAATGAGCAGTTCTTC
TRBJ2-2	-	few	TRBV6-6	CASSSGNGELFF	TGTGCCAGCAGTTCAGGAAACGGGGAGCTGTTTTTT
TRBJ2-2	-	medium-sized	TRBV10-2	CASGGGELFF	TGCGCCAGCGGGGGAGGAGAGCTGTTTTTT
TRBJ2-7	-	-	TRBV11-2	CASSFEYGSYNEQYF	TGTGCCAGCAGCTTCGAGTATGGATCCTACAATGAGCAGTACTTC
TRBJ1-1	-	-	TRBV5-6	CASSSNDEAFF	TGTGCCAGCAGCTCGAATGACGAAGCTTTCTTT
TRBJ2-1	TRBD1	-	TRBV6-8	CASSYWGQSYNEQFF	TGTGCCAGCAGTTACTGGGGACAGAGCTACAATGAGCAGTTCTTC
TRBJ2-1	TRBD2	-	TRBV7-2	CASSLSGTSGSMKTQFF	TGTGCCAGCAGCTTATCCGGGACTAGCGGGAGTATGAAGACCCAGTTCTTC
TRBJ2-7	TRBD2	many	TRBV5-1	CASSFRLAGGEQYF	TGCGCCAGCAGCTTTCGACTAGCGGGAGGCGAGCAGTACTTC